The TCR beta chain under discussion was sequenced for a study of T cell changes during pregnancy in multiple sclerosis. TCRdb's table, derived via immunoSEQ multiplex PCR, lists solely in-frame clones and lacks some. The table shows 90,000 to 120,000 clones, with roughly 90% occurring only once. The CDR3 has 18 residues. Trimming removed 0 bases from V and 7 bases from J, with 24 bases in between. Germline V lookup: CDR1 ENHRY, CDR2 SYGVKD. In this sample, this clone turned up once. The input for sequencing was peripheral blood, taken in the third trimester of pregnancy. The chain has TRBV10-3 and TRBJ1-2; D possibly corresponds to TRBD1 (6 bases). The origin of this receptor is a female donor in good health, enrolled as a control in a pregnancy study. The CDR3 DNA reads TGTGCCATCAGTGAGTCGAAGCCCGGCTTGGACAGCTCCGGTGGCTACACCTTC. It yields the protein CAISESKPGLDSSGGYTF.